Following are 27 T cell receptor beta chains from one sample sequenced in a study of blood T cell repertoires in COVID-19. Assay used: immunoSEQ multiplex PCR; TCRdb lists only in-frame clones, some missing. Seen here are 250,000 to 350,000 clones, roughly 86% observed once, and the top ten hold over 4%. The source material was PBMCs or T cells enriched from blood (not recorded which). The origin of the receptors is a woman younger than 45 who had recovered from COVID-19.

The CDR3, as DNA: TGTGCCACCCGTACGGATAATTCACCCCTCCACTTT. Protein product: CATRTDNSPLHF. The chain links TRBV10-3 to TRBJ1-6, with D unresolved. CDR1 is ENHRY, CDR2 SYGVKD, per germline. This CDR3 spans 12 amino acids. Deletions cut 10 bases from V and 5 bases from J, with 9 bases between.

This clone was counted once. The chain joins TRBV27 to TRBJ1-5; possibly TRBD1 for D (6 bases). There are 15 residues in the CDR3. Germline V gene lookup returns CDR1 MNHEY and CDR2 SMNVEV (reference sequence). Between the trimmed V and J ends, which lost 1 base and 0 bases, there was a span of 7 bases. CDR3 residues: CASSLLGASNQPQHF. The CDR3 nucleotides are TGTGCCAGCAGTTTATTGGGGGCTAGCAATCAGCCCCAGCATTTT.

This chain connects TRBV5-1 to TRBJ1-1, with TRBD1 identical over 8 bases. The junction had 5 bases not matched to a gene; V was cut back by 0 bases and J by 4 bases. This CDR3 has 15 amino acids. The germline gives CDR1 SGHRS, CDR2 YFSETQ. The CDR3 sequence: CASSLVQGAGTEAFF. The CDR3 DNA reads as TGCGCCAGCAGCTTGGTGCAGGGGGCGGGCACTGAAGCTTTCTTT.

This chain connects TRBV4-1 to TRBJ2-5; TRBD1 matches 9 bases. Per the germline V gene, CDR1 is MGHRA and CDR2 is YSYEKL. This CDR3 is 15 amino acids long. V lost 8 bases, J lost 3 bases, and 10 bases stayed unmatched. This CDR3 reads CASRPVWTGEETQYF. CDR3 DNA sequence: TGCGCCAGCCGGCCGGTTTGGACAGGGGAAGAGACCCAGTACTTC.

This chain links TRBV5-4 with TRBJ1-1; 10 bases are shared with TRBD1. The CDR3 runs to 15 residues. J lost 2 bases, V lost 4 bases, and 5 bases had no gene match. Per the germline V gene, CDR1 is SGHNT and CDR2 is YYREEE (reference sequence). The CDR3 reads CASSPRQGANTEAFF. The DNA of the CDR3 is TGTGCCAGCAGCCCCCGACAGGGGGCCAACACTGAAGCTTTCTTT.

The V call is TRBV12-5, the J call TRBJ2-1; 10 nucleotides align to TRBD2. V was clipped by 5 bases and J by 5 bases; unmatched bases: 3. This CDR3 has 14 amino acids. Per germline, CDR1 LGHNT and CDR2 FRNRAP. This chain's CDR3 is CASGGGLANNEQFF. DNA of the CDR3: TGTGCTAGTGGTGGGGGACTAGCGAACAATGAGCAGTTCTTC.

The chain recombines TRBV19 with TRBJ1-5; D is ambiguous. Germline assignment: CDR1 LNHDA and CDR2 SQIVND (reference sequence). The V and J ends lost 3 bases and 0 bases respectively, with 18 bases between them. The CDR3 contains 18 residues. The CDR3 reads CASSIRSSIPFSNQPQHF. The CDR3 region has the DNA TGTGCCAGTAGTATTAGGAGTTCTATCCCTTTTAGCAATCAGCCCCAGCATTTT.

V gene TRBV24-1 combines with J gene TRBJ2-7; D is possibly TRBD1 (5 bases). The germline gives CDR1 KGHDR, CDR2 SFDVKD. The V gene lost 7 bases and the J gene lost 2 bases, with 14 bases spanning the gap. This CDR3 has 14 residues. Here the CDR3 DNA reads TGTGCCACCAGCTTACTGACAGCGACCTACGAGCAGTACTTC. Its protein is CATSLLTATYEQYF.

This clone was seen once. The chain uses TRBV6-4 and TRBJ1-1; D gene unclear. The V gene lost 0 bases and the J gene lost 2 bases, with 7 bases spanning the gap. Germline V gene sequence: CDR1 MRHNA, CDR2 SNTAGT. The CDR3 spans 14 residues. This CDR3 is CASSDSAVNTEAFF. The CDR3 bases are TGTGCCAGCAGTGACTCGGCGGTCAACACTGAAGCTTTCTTT.

CDR3 DNA: TGTGCCAGCAGTTACTCGATACGCGGGCTCCTGAACACCGGGGAGCTGTTTTTT. It specifies CASSYSIRGLLNTGELFF. This chain connects TRBV6-2 or TRBV6-3 to TRBJ2-2; D may be TRBD2 (5 bases). The CDR3 spans 18 residues. Trimming removed 0 bases at V and 1 base at J, with 15 bases between. Germline V gene data show CDR1 as MNHEY and CDR2 as SVGEGT.

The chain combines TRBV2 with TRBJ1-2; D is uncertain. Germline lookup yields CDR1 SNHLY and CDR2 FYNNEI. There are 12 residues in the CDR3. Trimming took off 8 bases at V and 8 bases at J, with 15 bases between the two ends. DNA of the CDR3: TGTGCCAGCGCAGGACTCACTCCCGGCTACACCTTC. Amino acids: CASAGLTPGYTF.

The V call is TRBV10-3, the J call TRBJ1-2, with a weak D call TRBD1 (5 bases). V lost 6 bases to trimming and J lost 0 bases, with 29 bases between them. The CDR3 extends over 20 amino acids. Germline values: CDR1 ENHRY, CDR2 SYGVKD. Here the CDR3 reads CAISQTPDTSLSTANYGYTF. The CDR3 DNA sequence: TGTGCCATCAGCCAAACACCGGACACCTCCCTCTCAACCGCTAACTATGGCTACACCTTC.

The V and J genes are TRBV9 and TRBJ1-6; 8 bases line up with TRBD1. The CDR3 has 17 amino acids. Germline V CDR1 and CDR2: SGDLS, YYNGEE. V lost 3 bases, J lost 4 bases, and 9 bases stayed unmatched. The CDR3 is CASSAGPGTGYNSPLHF. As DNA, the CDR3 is TGTGCCAGCAGCGCCGGGCCCGGGACAGGATATAATTCACCCCTCCACTTT.

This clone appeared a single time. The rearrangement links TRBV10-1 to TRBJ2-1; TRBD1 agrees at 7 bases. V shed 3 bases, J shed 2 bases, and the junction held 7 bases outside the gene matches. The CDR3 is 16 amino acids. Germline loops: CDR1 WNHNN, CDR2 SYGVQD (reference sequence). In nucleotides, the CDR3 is TGCGCCAGCAGTGAATATCGACAGGGACCCTACAATGAGCAGTTCTTC. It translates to CASSEYRQGPYNEQFF.

The CDR3: CASSDYRGVSYNEQFF. DNA for the CDR3: TGTGCCAGCAGTGACTACAGGGGAGTCTCCTACAATGAGCAGTTCTTC. This chain joins TRBV6-1 and TRBJ2-1; TRBD1 matches at 7 bases. This CDR3 is 16 amino acids long. Germline assignment: CDR1 MNHNS and CDR2 SASEGT. The trim removed 3 bases at V and 0 bases at J, leaving 5 bases unmatched.

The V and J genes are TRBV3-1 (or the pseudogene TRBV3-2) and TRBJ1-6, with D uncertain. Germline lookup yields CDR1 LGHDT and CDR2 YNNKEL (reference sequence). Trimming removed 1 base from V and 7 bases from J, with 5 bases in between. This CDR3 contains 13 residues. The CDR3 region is CASSQVMNSPLHF. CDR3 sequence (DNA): TGTGCCAGCAGCCAAGTAATGAATTCACCCCTCCACTTT.

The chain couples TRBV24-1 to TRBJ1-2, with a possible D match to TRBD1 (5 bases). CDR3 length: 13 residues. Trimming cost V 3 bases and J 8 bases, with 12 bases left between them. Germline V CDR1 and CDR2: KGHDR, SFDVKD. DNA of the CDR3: TGTGCCACCAGTGATCGGGGGTCTTGGGGCTACACCTTC. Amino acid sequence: CATSDRGSWGYTF.

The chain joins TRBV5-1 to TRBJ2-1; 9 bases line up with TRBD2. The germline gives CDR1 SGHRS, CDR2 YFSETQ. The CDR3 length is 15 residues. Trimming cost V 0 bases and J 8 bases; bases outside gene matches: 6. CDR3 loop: CASSLVSGGVHEQFF. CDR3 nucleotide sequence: TGCGCCAGCAGCTTGGTTAGCGGGGGAGTTCATGAGCAGTTCTTC.

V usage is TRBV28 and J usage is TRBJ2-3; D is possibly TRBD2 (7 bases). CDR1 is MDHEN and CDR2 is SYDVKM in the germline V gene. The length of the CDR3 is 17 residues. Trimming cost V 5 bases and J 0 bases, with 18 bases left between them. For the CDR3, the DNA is TGTGCCAGCAGTCCCGGACCTAGGGGGGGTAGCACAGATACGCAGTATTTT. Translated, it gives CASSPGPRGGSTDTQYF.

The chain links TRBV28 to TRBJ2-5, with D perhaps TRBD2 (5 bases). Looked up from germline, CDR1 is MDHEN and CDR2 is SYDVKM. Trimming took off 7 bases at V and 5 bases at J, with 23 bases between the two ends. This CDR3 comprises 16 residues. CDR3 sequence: CASKSGGEPLVETQYF. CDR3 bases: TGTGCCAGCAAATCAGGTGGGGAGCCGTTGGTGGAGACCCAGTACTTC.

The CDR3 sequence is CASSYARRGIPEAFF. DNA of the CDR3: TGTGCCAGCAGTTATGCTCGTCGGGGGATCCCTGAAGCTTTCTTT. The V gene is TRBV6-5, the J gene TRBJ1-1; possibly TRBD1 for D (5 bases). CDR1 is MNHEY, CDR2 SVGAGI, per germline. Between the trimmed V and J ends, which lost 3 bases and 6 bases, there was a span of 17 bases. The CDR3 covers 15 residues.

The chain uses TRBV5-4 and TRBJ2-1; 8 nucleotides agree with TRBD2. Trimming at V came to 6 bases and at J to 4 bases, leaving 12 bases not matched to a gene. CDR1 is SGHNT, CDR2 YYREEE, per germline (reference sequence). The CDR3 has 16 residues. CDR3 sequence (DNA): TGTGCCAGCATCTCTGGGGCTAGCGGGCATTACAATGAGCAGTTCTTC. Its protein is CASISGASGHYNEQFF. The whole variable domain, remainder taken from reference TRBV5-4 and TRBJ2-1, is ETGVTQSPTHLIKTRGQQVTLRCSSQSGHNTVSWYQQALGQGPQFIFQYYREEENGRGNFPPRFSGLQFPNYSSELNVNALELDDSALYLCASISGASGHYNEQFFGPGTRLTVL.

This CDR3 is CSASRGQGYSSSYEQYF. Written as DNA, the CDR3 is TGCAGTGCCAGTAGGGGACAGGGCTATTCAAGCTCCTACGAGCAGTACTTC. The chain employs TRBV20-1 and TRBJ2-7; 9 positions agree with TRBD1. V shed 6 bases, J shed 0 bases, and the junction held 15 bases outside the gene matches. The CDR3 sequence is 17 residues long. Germline CDR1 DFQATT, CDR2 SNEGSKA (reference sequence).

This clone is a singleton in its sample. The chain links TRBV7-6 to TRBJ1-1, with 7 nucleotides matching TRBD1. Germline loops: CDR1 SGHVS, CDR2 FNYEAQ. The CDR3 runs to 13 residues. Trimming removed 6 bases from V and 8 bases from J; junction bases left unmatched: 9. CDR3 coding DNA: TGTGCCAGCAGTAAATTCGGACAGGAGGAAGCTTTCTTT. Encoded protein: CASSKFGQEEAFF.

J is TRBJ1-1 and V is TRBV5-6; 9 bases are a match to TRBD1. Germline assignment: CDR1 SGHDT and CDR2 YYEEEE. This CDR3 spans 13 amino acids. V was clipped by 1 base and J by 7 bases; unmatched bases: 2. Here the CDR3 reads CASSLLTGGEAFF. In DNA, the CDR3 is TGTGCCAGCAGCTTGTTGACAGGGGGTGAAGCTTTCTTT.

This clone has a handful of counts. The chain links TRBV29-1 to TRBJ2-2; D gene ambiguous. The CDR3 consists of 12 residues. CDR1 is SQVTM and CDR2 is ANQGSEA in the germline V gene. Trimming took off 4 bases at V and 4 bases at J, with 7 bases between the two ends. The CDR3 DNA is TGCAGCGTTGCCCCAGTCACCGGGGAGCTGTTTTTT. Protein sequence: CSVAPVTGELFF.

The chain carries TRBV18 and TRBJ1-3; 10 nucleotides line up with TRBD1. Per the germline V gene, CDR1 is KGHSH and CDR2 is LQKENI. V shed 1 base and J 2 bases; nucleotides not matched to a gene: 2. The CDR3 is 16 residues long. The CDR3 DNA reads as TGTGCCAGCTCACCACGGGACAGGGGAGCTGGAAACACCATATATTTT. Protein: CASSPRDRGAGNTIYF.